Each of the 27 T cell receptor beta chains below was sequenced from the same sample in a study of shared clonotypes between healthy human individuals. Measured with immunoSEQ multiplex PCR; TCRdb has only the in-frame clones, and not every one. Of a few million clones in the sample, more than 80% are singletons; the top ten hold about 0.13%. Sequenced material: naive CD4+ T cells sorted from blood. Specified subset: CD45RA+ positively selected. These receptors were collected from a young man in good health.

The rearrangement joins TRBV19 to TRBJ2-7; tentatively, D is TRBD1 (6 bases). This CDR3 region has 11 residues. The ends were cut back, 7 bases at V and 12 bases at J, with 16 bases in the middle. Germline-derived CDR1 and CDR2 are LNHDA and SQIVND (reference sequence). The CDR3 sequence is CASITLGASYF. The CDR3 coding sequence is TGTGCCAGTATTACGCTGGGGGCATCGTACTTC.

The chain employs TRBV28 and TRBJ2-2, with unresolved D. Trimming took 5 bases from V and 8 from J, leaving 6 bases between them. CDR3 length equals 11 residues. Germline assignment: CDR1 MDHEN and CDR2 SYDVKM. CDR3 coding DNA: TGTGCCAGCAGTCTCTTTGGGGAGCTGTTTTTT. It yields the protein CASSLFGELFF.

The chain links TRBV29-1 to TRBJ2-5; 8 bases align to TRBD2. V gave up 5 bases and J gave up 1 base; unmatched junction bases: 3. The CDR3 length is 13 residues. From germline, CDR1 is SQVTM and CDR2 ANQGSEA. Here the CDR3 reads CSVSTSGQETQYF. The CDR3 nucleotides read TGCAGCGTTTCTACTAGCGGCCAAGAGACCCAGTACTTC.

Here the CDR3 DNA reads TGTGCCAGCAGTGCCGCAGGAGTTTCCCAAGAGACCCAGTACTTC. It is translated as CASSAAGVSQETQYF. The J gene is TRBJ2-5, the V gene TRBV7-9; no firm D call. The CDR3 runs to 15 residues. Germline CDR1 is SEHNR and CDR2 is FQNEAQ (reference sequence). Trimming shortened V by 6 bases and J by 1 base, and 15 bases separated the two germline ends.

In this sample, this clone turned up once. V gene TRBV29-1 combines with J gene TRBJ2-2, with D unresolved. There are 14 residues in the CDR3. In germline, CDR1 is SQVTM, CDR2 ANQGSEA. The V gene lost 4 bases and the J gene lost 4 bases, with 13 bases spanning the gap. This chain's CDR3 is CSVAQPGPTGELFF. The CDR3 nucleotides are TGCAGCGTTGCCCAGCCAGGCCCCACCGGGGAGCTGTTTTTT.

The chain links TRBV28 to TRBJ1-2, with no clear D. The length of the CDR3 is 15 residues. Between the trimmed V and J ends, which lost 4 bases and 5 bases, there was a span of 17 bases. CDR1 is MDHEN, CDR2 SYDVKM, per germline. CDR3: CASSSSGDAGYGYTF. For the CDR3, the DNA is TGTGCCAGCAGTTCGTCCGGAGACGCGGGGTATGGCTACACCTTC.

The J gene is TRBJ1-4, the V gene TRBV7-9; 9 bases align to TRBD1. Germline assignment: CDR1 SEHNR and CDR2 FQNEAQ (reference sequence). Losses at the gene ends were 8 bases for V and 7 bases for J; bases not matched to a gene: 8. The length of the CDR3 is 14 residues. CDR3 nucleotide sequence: TGTGCCAGCGTGGGACAGGGAGCAAGTGAAAAACTGTTTTTT. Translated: CASVGQGASEKLFF. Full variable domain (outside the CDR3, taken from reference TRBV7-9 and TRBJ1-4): DTGVSQNPRHKITKRGQNVTFRCDPISEHNRLYWYRQTLGQGPEFLTYFQNEAQLEKSRLLSDRFSAERPKGSFSTLEIQRTEQGDSAMYLCASVGQGASEKLFFGSGTQLSVL.

The CDR3 loop is CASSGTEKSNQPQHF. In DNA, the CDR3 is TGTGCCAGCAGCGGGACAGAGAAGAGCAATCAGCCCCAGCATTTT. V and J are TRBV2 and TRBJ1-5; 7 positions match TRBD1. Germline V CDR1 and CDR2: SNHLY, FYNNEI. This CDR3 region has 15 residues. J was trimmed by 1 base and V by 6 bases; bases with no gene match: 6.

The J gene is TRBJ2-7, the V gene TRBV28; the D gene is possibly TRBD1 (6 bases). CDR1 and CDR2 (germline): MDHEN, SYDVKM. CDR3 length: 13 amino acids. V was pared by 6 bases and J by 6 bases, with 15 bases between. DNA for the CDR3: TGTGCCAGCAGAAAGGGGACAATCGGCGAGCAGTACTTC. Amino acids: CASRKGTIGEQYF.

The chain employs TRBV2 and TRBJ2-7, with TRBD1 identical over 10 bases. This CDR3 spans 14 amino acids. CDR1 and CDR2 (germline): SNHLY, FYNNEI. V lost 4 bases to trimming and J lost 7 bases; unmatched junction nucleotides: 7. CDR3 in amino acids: CASSVRQGAGEQYF. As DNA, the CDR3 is TGTGCCAGCAGTGTCCGACAGGGGGCGGGGGAGCAGTACTTC.

DNA for the CDR3: TGTGCCAGCAGCTCCGACAGGAACACCGGGGAGCTGTTTTTT. This sequence encodes CASSSDRNTGELFF. The V gene is TRBV5-4, the J gene TRBJ2-2; perhaps TRBD1 as D (5 bases). This CDR3 spans 14 amino acids. Trimming removed 3 bases at V and 1 base at J, with 7 bases between. Germline-derived CDR1 and CDR2 are SGHNT and YYREEE (reference sequence).

The CDR3 spells CASSLVDTGEQYF. CDR3 coding DNA: TGTGCCAGCAGCTTAGTGGACACCGGGGAGCAGTACTTC. This chain joins TRBV11-3 and TRBJ2-7, with D possibly matching TRBD1 (5 bases). The V gene lost 1 base and the J gene lost 7 bases, with 11 bases spanning the gap. This CDR3 is 13 amino acids long. Germline V CDR1 and CDR2: SGHNT, YENEEA.

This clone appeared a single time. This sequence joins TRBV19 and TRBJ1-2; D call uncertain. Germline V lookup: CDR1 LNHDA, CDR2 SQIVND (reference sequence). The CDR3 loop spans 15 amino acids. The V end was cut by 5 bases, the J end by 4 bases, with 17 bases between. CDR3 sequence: CASSFRLGKTYGYTF. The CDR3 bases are TGTGCCAGTAGTTTCCGATTGGGGAAGACCTATGGCTACACCTTC.

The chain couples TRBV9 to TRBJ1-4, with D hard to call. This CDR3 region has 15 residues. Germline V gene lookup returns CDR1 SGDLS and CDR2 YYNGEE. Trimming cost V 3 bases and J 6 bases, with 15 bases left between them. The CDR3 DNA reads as TGTGCCAGCAGCGGAACCGGGCAGGCGTATGAAAAACTGTTTTTT. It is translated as CASSGTGQAYEKLFF.

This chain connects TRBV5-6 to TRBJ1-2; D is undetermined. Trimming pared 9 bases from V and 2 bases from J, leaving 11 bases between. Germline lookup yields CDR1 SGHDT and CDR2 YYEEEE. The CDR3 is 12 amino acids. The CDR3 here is CATGGLNYGYTF. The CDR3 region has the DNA TGTGCCACCGGTGGGCTAAACTATGGCTACACCTTC.

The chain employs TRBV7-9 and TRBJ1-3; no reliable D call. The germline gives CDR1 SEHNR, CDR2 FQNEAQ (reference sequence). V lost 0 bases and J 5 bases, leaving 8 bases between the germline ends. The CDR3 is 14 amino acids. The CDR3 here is CASSLAGSRNTIYF. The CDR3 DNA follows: TGTGCCAGCAGCTTAGCGGGAAGTAGAAACACCATATATTTT.

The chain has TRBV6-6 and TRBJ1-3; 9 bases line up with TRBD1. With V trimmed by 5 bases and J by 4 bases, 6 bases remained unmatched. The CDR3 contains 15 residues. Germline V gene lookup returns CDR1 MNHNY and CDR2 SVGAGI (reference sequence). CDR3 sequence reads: CASSLTGQGGNTIYF. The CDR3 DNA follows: TGTGCCAGCAGTCTCACGGGACAGGGAGGAAACACCATATATTTT.

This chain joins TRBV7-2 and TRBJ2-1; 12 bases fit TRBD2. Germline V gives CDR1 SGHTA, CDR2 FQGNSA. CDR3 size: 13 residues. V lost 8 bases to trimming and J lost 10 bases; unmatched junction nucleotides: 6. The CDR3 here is CASGTTSGGEQFF. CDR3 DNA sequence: TGTGCCAGCGGAACTACTAGCGGGGGGGAGCAGTTCTTC.

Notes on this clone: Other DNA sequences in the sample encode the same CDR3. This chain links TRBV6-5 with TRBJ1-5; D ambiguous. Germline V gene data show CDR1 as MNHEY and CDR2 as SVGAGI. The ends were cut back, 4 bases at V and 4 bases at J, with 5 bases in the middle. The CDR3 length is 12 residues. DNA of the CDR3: TGTGCCAGCAGTTCCTTAAATCAGCCCCAGCATTTT. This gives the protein CASSSLNQPQHF.

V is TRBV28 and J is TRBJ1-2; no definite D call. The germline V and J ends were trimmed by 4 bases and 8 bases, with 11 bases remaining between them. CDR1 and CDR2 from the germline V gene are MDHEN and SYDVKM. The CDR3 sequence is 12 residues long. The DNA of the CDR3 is TGTGCCAGCAGTTCAAATACGGAGGGCTACACCTTC. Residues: CASSSNTEGYTF.

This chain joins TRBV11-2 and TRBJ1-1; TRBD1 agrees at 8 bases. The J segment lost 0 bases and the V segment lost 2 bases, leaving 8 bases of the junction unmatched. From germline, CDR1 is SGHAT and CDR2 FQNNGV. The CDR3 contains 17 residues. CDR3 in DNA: TGTGCCAGCAGCTTAAACGAGGGACAGGCCGTGAACACTGAAGCTTTCTTT. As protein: CASSLNEGQAVNTEAFF.

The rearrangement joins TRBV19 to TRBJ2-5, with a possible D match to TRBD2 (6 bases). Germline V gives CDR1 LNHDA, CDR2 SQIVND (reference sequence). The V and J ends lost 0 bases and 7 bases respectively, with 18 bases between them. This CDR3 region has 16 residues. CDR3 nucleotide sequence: TGTGCCAGTAGTATAGATGGCAGTAGTGGCGGGGTGACCCAGTACTTC. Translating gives CASSIDGSSGGVTQYF.

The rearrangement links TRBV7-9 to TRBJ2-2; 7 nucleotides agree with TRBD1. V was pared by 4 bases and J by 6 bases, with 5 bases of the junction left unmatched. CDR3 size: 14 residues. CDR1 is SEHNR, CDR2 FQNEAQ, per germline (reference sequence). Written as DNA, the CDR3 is TGTGCCAGCAGCTCCAGGACAGGCGCCGGGGAGCTGTTTTTT. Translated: CASSSRTGAGELFF.

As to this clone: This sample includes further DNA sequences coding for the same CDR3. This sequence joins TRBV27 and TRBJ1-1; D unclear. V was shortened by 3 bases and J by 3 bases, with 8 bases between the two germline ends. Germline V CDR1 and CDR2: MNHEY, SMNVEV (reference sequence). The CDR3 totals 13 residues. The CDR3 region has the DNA TGTGCCAGCAGTTTCGGGTGGGACACTGAAGCTTTCTTT. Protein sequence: CASSFGWDTEAFF.

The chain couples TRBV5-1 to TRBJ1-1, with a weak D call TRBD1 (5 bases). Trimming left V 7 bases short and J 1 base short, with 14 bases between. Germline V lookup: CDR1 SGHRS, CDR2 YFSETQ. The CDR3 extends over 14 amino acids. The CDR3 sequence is CASANGARNTEAFF. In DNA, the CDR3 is TGCGCCAGCGCAAACGGGGCGCGGAACACTGAAGCTTTCTTT.

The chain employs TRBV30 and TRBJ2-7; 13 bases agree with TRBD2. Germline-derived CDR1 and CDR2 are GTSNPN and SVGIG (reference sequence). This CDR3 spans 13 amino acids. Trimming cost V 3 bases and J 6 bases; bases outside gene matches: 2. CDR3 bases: TGTGCCTGGAGGGGACTAGCGGGAACCGAGCAGTACTTC. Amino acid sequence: CAWRGLAGTEQYF.

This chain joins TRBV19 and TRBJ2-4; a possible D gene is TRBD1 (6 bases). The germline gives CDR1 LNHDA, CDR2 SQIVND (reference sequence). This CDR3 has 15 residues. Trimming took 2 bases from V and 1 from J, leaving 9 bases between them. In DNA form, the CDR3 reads TGTGCCAGTAGTATAAGGGACACGGCCAAAAACATTCAGTACTTC. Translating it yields CASSIRDTAKNIQYF.